The clone carrying this T cell receptor (beta chain) has a count of ten or more. The antigen is undetermined. TCRdb reprocessed the multiplex PCR reads with MiXCR, giving one entry per CDR3 protein. The table has about 150,000 distinct CDR3 sequences, about a fifth seen once; the top ten hold just over 2.5%. The record originates from a study of breast tumors, draining lymph nodes, adjacent tissues. Study-wide results and limits: That most tumor T cells come from lymph nodes remained unproven. Most tumor T cells seemingly derive from lymph node, then expand in tumor.

Breast cancer patients provided tissue from their axillary draining lymph nodes. There are 14 residues in the CDR3. Deletions cut 1 base from V and 0 bases from J, with 7 bases between. The germline V gene has CDR1 DFQATT and CDR2 SNEGSKA (reference sequence). The clonotype originates from a female donor with breast cancer. Some clones in this sample may be carry-over from other donors' samples. V and J are TRBV20-1 and TRBJ1-5; D not resolved. Sample: axillary lymph node tissue. CDR3 sequence reads: CSARALGSNQPQHF. In DNA, the CDR3 is TGCAGTGCTAGAGCCTTGGGTAGCAATCAGCCCCAGCATTTT.